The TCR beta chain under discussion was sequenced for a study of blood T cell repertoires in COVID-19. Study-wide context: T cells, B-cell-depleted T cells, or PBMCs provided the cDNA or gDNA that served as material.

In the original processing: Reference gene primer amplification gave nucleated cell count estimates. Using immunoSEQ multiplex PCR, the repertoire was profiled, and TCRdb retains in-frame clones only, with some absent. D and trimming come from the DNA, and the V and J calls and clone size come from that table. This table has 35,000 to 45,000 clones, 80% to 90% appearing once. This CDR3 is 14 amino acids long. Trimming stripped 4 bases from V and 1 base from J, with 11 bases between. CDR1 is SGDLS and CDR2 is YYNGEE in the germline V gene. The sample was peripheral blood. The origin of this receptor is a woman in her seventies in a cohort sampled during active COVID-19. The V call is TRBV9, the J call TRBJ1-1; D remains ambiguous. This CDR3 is CASSPGVSNTEAFF. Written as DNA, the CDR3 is TGTGCCAGCAGCCCCGGGGTCTCGAACACTGAAGCTTTCTTT. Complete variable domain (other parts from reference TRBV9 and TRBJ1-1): DSGVTQTPKHLITATGQRVTLRCSPRSGDLSVYWYQQSLDQGLQFLIQYYNGEERAKGNILERFSAQQFPDLHSELNLSSLELGDSALYFCASSPGVSNTEAFFGQGTRLTVV.